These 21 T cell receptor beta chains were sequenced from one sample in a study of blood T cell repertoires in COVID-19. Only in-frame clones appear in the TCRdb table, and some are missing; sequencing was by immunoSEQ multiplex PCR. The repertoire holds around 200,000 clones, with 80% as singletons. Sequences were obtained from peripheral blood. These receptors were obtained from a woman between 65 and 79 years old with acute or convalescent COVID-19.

The CDR3 coding sequence is TGTGCCAGCAGTTTTAGCCGACTAGCGGGAGACAATGAGCAGTTCTTC. Residues: CASSFSRLAGDNEQFF. This rearrangement joins TRBV27 to TRBJ2-1; 12 nucleotides match TRBD2. Germline V lookup: CDR1 MNHEY, CDR2 SMNVEV (reference sequence). The CDR3 length is 16 residues. V trimming: 3 bases; J trimming: 5 bases; junction bases outside the gene matches: 5.

CDR3 DNA sequence: TGTGCCAGCAGTTTATTGGGGAGTTCACCCCTCCACTTT. Protein product: CASSLLGSSPLHF. This sequence joins TRBV27 and TRBJ1-6, with D unresolved. V dropped 1 base and J dropped 9 bases, with 7 bases sitting between them. From germline, CDR1 is MNHEY and CDR2 SMNVEV (reference sequence). The CDR3 covers 13 residues.

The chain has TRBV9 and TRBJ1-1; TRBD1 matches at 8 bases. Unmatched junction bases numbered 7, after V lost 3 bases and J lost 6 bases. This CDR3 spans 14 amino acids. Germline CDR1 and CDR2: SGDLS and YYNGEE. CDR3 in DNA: TGTGCCAGCAGCGCCATGACAGGGGTTGCTGAAGCTTTCTTT. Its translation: CASSAMTGVAEAFF.

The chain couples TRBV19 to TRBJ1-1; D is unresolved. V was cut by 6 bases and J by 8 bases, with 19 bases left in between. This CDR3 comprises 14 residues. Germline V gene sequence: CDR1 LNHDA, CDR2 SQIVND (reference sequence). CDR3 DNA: TGTGCCAGTAGACCCGAGAGTTGGGCATACGAAGCTTTCTTT. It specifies CASRPESWAYEAFF.

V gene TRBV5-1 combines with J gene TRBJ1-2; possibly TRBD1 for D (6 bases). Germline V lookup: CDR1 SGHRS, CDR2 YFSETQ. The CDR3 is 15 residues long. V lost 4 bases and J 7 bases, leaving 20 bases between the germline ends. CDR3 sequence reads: CASSPRWGGESGYTF. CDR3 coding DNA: TGCGCCAGCAGCCCCCGGTGGGGGGGCGAGAGTGGCTACACCTTC.

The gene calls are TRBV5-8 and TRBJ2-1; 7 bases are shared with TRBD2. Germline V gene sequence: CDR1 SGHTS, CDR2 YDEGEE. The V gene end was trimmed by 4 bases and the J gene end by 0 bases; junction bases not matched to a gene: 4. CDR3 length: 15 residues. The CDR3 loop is CASSVGGNSYNEQFF. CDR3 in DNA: TGTGCCAGCAGCGTCGGGGGGAACTCCTACAATGAGCAGTTCTTC. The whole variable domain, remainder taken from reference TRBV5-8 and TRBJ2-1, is EAGVTQSPTHLIKTRGQQATLRCSPISGHTSVYWYQQALGLGLQFLLWYDEGEERNRGNFPPRFSGRQFPNYSSELNVNALELEDSALYLCASSVGGNSYNEQFFGPGTRLTVL.

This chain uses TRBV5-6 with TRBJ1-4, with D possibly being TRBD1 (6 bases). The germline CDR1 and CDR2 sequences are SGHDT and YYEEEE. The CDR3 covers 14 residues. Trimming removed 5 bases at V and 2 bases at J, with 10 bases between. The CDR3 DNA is TGTGCCAGCAGTTACAGGGCCACTAATGAAAAACTGTTTTTT. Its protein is CASSYRATNEKLFF.

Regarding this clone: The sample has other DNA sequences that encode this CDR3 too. The CDR3 sequence is CASSLGGQNTEAFF. The CDR3 bases are TGCGCCAGCAGCTTGGGTGGACAGAACACTGAAGCTTTCTTT. The chain carries TRBV5-1 and TRBJ1-1, with D maybe TRBD1 (5 bases). Trimming took off 0 bases at V and 1 base at J, with 7 bases between the two ends. This CDR3 is built from 14 residues. Per the germline V gene, CDR1 is SGHRS and CDR2 is YFSETQ.

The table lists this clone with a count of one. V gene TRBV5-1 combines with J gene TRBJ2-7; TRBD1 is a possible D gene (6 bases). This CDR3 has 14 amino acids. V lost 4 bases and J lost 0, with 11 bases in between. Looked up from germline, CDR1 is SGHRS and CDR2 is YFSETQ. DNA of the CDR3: TGCGCCAGCAGCGAACAGGGTGTCTCCTACGAGCAGTACTTC. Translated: CASSEQGVSYEQYF.

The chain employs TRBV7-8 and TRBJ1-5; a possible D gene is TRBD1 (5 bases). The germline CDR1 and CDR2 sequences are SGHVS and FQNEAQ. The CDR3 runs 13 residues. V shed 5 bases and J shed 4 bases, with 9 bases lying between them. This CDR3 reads CASSLDRNQPQHF. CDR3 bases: TGTGCCAGCAGCCTAGACAGAAATCAGCCCCAGCATTTT.

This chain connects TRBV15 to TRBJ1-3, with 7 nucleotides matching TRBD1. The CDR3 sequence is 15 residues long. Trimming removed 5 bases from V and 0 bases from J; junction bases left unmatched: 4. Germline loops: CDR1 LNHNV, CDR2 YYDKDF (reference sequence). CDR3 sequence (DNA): TGTGCCACCAGCCCGGACAGGTTCTCTGGAAACACCATATATTTT. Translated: CATSPDRFSGNTIYF.

CDR3 amino acids: CASRPNLQGAGQPQHF. DNA for the CDR3: TGTGCCAGCAGACCCAATTTACAGGGGGCAGGTCAGCCCCAGCATTTT. This chain links TRBV28 with TRBJ1-5; 9 nucleotides line up with TRBD1. The junction had 12 bases not matched to a gene; V was cut back by 6 bases and J by 6 bases. CDR1 is MDHEN and CDR2 is SYDVKM in the germline V gene. The CDR3 is 16 amino acids.

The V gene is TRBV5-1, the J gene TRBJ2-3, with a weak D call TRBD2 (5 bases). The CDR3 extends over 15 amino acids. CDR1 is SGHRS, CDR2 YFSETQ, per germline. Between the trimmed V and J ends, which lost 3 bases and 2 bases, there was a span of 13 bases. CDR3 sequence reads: CASSWPGVPTDTQYF. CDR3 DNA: TGCGCCAGCAGCTGGCCCGGGGTGCCCACAGATACGCAGTATTTT. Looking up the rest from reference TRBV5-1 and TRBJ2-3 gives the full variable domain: KAGVTQTPRYLIKTRGQQVTLSCSPISGHRSVSWYQQTPGQGLQFLFEYFSETQRNKGNFPGRFSGRQFSNSRSEMNVSTLELGDSALYLCASSWPGVPTDTQYFGPGTRLTVL.

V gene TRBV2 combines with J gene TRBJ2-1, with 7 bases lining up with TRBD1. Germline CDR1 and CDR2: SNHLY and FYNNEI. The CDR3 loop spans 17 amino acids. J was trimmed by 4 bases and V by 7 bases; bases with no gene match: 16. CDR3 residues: CASKIRQGLLGYNEQFF. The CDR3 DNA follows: TGTGCCAGCAAAATCAGACAGGGCCTCTTAGGGTACAATGAGCAGTTCTTC. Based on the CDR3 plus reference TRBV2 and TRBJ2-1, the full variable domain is EPEVTQTPSHQVTQMGQEVILRCVPISNHLYFYWYRQILGQKVEFLVSFYNNEISEKSEIFDDQFSVERPDGSNFTLKIRSTKLEDSAMYFCASKIRQGLLGYNEQFFGPGTRLTVL.

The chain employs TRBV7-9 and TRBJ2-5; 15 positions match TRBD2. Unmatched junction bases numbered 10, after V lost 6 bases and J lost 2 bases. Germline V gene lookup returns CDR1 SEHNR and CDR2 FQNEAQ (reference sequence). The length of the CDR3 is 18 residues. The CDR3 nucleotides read TGTGCCAGCAGTTTGGGACTAGCGGGAGGCCTACTTCAAGAGACCCAGTACTTC. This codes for CASSLGLAGGLLQETQYF.

This CDR3 is CATSRLAGGLDEQFF. The CDR3 region has the DNA TGTGCCACCAGCAGACTAGCGGGAGGTCTAGATGAGCAGTTCTTC. V usage is TRBV15 and J usage is TRBJ2-1; TRBD2 matches 11 bases. This CDR3 comprises 15 residues. Germline CDR1 LNHNV, CDR2 YYDKDF (reference sequence). J lost 8 bases, V lost 2 bases, and 5 bases had no gene match.

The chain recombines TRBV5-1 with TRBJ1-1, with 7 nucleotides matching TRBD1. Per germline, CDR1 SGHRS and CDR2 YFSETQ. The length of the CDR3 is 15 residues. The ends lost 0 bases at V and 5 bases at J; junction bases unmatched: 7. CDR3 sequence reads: CASSLGQGRGTEAFF. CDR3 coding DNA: TGCGCCAGCAGCTTGGGACAGGGTAGGGGAACTGAAGCTTTCTTT. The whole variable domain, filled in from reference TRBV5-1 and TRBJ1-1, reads KAGVTQTPRYLIKTRGQQVTLSCSPISGHRSVSWYQQTPGQGLQFLFEYFSETQRNKGNFPGRFSGRQFSNSRSEMNVSTLELGDSALYLCASSLGQGRGTEAFFGQGTRLTVV.

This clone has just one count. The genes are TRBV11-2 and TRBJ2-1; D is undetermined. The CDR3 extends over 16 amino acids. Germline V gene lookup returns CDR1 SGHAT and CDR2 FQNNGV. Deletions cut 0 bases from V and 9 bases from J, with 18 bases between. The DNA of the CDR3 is TGTGCCAGCAGCTTAGACTCCGCCCTAGGTGGCAGTGAGCAGTTCTTC. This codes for CASSLDSALGGSEQFF. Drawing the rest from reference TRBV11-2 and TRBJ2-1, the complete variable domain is EAGVAQSPRYKIIEKRQSVAFWCNPISGHATLYWYQQILGQGPKLLIQFQNNGVVDDSQLPKDRFSAERLKGVDSTLKIQPAKLEDSAVYLCASSLDSALGGSEQFFGPGTRLTVL.

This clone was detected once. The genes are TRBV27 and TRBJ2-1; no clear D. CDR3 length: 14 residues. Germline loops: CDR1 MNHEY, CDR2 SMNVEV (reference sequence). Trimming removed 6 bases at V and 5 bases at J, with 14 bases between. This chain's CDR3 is CASSSLDRDNEQFF. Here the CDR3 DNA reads TGTGCCAGCAGCTCCCTGGATCGGGACAATGAGCAGTTCTTC.

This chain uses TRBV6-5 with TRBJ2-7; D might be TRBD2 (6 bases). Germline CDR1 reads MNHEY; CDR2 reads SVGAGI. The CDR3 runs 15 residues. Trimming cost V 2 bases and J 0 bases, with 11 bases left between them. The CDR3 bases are TGTGCCAGCAGTTACAGGGGAGGAAGCTCCTACGAGCAGTACTTC. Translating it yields CASSYRGGSSYEQYF.

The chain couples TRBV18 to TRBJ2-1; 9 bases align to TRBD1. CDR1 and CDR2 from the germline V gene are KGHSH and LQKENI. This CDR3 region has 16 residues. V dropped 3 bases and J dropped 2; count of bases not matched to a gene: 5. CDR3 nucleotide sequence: TGTGCCAGCTCACCGGGACAGGGAAGAACCTACAATGAGCAGTTCTTC. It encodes CASSPGQGRTYNEQFF.